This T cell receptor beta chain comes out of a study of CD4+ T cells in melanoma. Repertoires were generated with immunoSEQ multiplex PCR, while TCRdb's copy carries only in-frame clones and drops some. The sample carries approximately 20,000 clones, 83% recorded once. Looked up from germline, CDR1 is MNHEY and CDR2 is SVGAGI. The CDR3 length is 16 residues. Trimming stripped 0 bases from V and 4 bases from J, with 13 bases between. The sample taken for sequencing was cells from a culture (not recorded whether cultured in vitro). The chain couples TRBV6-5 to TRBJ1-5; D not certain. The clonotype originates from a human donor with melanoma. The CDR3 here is CASSYSAPGSNQPQHF. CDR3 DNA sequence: TGTGCCAGCAGTTACTCAGCGCCGGGGAGTAATCAGCCCCAGCATTTT.